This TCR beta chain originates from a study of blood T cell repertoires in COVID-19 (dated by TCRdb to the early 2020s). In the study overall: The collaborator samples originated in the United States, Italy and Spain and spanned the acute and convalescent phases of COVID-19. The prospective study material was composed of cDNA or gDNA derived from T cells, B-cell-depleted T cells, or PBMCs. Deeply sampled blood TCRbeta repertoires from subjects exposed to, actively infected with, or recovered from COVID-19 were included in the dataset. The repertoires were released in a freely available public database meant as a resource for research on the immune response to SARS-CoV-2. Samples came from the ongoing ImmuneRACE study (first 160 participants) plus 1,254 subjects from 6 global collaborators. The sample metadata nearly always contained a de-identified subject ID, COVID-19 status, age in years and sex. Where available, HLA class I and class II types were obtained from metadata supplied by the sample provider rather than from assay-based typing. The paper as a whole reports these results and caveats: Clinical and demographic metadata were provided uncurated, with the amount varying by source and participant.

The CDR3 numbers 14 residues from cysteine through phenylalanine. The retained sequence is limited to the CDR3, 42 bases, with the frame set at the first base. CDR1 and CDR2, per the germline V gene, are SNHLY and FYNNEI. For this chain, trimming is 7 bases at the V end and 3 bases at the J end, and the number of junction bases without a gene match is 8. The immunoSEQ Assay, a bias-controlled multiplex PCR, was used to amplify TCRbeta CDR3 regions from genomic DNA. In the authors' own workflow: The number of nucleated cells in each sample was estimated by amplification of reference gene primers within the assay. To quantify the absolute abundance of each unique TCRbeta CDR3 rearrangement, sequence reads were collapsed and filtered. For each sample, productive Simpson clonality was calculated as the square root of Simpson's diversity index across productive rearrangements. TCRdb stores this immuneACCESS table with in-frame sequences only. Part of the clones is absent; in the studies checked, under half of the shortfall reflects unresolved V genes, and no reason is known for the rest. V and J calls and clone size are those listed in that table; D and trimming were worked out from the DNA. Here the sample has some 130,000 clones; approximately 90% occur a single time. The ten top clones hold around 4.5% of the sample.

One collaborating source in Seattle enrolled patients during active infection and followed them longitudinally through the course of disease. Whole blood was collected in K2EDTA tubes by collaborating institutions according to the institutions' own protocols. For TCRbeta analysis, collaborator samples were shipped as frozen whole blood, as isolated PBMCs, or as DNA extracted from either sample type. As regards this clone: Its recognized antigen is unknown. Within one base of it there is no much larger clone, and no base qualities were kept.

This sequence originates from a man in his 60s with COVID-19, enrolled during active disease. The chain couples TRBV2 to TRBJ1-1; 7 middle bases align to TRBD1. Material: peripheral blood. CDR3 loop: CASITDRVDTEAFF. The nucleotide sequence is TGTGCCAGCATTACAGACAGGGTTGACACTGAAGCTTTCTTT.